The clone carrying this TCR beta chain was picked up a small number of times. This sample was included in a study of T cell responses to AZD1222 COVID-19 vaccine. V was trimmed by 10 bases and J by 11 bases, leaving 17 bases between them. Germline assignment: CDR1 LGHNA and CDR2 YNFKEQ. CDR3 length equals 11 residues. The protocol was immunoSEQ multiplex PCR, while the TCRdb copy is restricted to in-frame clones and leaves out a portion. The table includes about 93,000 clones, 80% to 90% detected once. Here the sequenced sample was peripheral blood, taken on day 0 of AZD1222 vaccination. This TCR came from an adult in good health. The chain uses TRBV4-2 and TRBJ1-1, with D possibly being TRBD1 (5 bases). DNA for the CDR3: TGTGCCACATCAGCAGGGATTGGGGCTTTCTTT. Protein sequence: CATSAGIGAFF.